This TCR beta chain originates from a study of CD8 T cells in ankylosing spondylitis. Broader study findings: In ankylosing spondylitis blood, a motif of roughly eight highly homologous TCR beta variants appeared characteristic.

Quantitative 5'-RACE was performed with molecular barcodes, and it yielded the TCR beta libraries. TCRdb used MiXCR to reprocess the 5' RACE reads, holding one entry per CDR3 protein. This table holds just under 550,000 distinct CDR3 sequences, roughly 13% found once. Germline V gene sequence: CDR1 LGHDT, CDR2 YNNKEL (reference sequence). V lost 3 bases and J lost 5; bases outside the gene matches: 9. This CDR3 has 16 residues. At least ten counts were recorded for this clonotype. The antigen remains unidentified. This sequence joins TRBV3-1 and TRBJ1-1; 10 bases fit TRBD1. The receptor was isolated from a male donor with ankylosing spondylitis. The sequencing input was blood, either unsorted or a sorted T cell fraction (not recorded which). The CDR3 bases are TGTGCCAGCAGCCATCAGGGACAGGGGTGGTTTACTGAAGCTTTCTTT. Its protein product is CASSHQGQGWFTEAFF.